These 9 T cell receptor beta chains were sequenced from one sample in a study of T-cell memory formation after mild COVID-19. TCRdb independently ran MiXCR on the 5' RACE reads; one entry per CDR3 protein. The table lists approximately 560,000 distinct CDR3 sequences, 15% to 20% of them singletons. The sample was PBMCs or a T cell subset sorted from them (not recorded which). These receptors originate from an adult woman who had mild COVID-19 (a few samples of this study predate the infection). Cell type and time point are not known.

The table lists this clonotype with a few counts. V usage is TRBV18 and J usage is TRBJ2-7; a possible D gene is TRBD1 (6 bases). The germline CDR1 and CDR2 sequences are KGHSH and LQKENI. Trimming removed 5 bases from V and 2 bases from J, with 16 bases in between. The CDR3 runs 15 residues. The CDR3 sequence is CASSSTGSNTYEQYF. DNA of the CDR3: TGTGCCAGCTCATCGACAGGCTCCAACACCTACGAGCAGTACTTC.

This clonotype has a handful of counts. The genes are TRBV24-1 and TRBJ2-5, with D perhaps matching TRBD1 (5 bases). Trimming left V 8 bases short and J 2 bases short, with 8 bases between. CDR1 is KGHDR, CDR2 SFDVKD, per germline. The CDR3 totals 12 residues. The CDR3 DNA reads as TGTGCCACCAAGGGGCAACAAGAGACCCAGTACTTC. Its translation: CATKGQQETQYF.

With respect to this clonotype: The CDR3 does not end in the conserved phenylalanine or tryptophan, so this is likely a read error. The chain combines TRBV29-1 with TRBJ2-1; no firm D call. Per germline, CDR1 SQVTM and CDR2 ANQGSEA. The CDR3 is 11 amino acids. CDR3 residues: CNHFRCQVQFY. CDR3 nucleotide sequence: TGCAACCACTTCCGCTGTCAAGTCCAGTTCTAC.

The chain is built from TRBV7-8 and TRBJ2-1; TRBD2 agrees at 10 bases. Germline loops: CDR1 SGHVS, CDR2 FQNEAQ. The CDR3 sequence is 15 residues long. Trimming took 6 bases from V and 5 from J; bases not matched to a gene: 7. CDR3 coding DNA: TGTGCCAGCAGTGTTAGCGGGGGGTGGGACAATGAGCAGTTCTTC. Amino acid sequence: CASSVSGGWDNEQFF. Combining the CDR3 with reference TRBV7-8 and TRBJ2-1 gives the whole variable domain GAGVSQSPRYKVAKRGQDVALRCDPISGHVSLFWYQQALGQGPEFLTYFQNEAQLDKSGLPSDRFFAERPEGSVSTLKIQRTQQEDSAVYLCASSVSGGWDNEQFFGPGTRLTVL.

In its sample, this clonotype was seen a few times. The chain couples TRBV12-3 or TRBV12-4 to TRBJ2-5; D ambiguous. This CDR3 comprises 13 residues. Trimming pared 5 bases from V and 2 bases from J, leaving 9 bases between. The CDR3 DNA sequence: TGTGCCAGCAGTGACACCAATCAAGAGACCCAGTACTTC. Translation gives CASSDTNQETQYF.

This chain uses TRBV4-1 with TRBJ2-1; 7 bases agree with TRBD1. CDR1 is MGHRA, CDR2 YSYEKL, per germline. The CDR3 has 16 amino acids. V trimming: 4 bases; J trimming: 2 bases; junction bases outside the gene matches: 8. CDR3 region: CASSLLTGQTYNEQFF. In DNA form, the CDR3 reads TGCGCCAGCAGCCTGCTGACAGGGCAAACCTACAATGAGCAGTTCTTC.

Only a few counts were recorded for this clonotype. The rearrangement uses TRBV19 and TRBJ2-1, with a tentative D call TRBD1 (6 bases). This CDR3 spans 13 amino acids. Germline CDR1 and CDR2: LNHDA and SQIVND (reference sequence). Trimming took 7 bases from V and 9 from J, leaving 16 bases between them. The chain's CDR3 is CASTTGSYGEQFF. In nucleotides, the CDR3 is TGTGCCAGTACCACAGGGAGCTACGGTGAGCAGTTCTTC. Drawing the rest from reference TRBV19 and TRBJ2-1, the complete variable domain is DGGITQSPKYLFRKEGQNVTLSCEQNLNHDAMYWYRQDPGQGLRLIYYSQIVNDFQKGDIAEGYSVSREKKESFPLTVTSAQKNPTAFYLCASTTGSYGEQFFGPGTRLTVL.

In this sample, this clonotype turned up a few times. The chain's CDR3 is CASRVDRLSNQPQHF. CDR3 DNA sequence: TGTGCCAGTAGAGTGGACAGACTTAGCAATCAGCCCCAGCATTTT. J is TRBJ1-5 and V is TRBV19; weak D call: TRBD1 (6 bases). Germline CDR1 reads LNHDA; CDR2 reads SQIVND (reference sequence). V was cut by 6 bases and J by 0 bases, with 12 bases left in between. This CDR3 is built from 15 residues.

Only a few counts were recorded for this clonotype. An end of the junction does not agree with germline; a read error may underlie this. This chain uses TRBV7-7 with TRBJ2-3; D not resolved. This CDR3 is 13 amino acids long. From germline, CDR1 is SSHAT and CDR2 FNYEAQ (reference sequence). The CDR3 DNA sequence: TGTGCTAGCAGCTCTACCTTCGCAGATACGCAGTATTTT. It codes for CASSSTFADTQYF.